These T cell receptor beta chains were read from a single sample in a study of T cells after yellow fever vaccination. TCRdb independently ran MiXCR on the 5' RACE reads; one entry per CDR3 protein. The sample holds approximately 85,000 distinct CDR3 sequences; roughly 14% are singletons and the top ten take approximately 25%. The source was CD8+ T cells not binding an NS4B(214-222) dextramer, sorted from PBMCs, collected approximately 22 days after the first yellow fever vaccination. Receptors were obtained from a man aged 18-30 years who received the YFV17D yellow fever vaccine. Each CDR3 is given with its conserved first and last residue. The D gene is left open where the match is weak. Only part of the rows carry a size: once, few, many, or a class if the clone is expanded.

V gene: TRBV10-2
J gene: TRBJ2-7
D gene: .
clone size: .
CDR3 DNA: TGCGCCAGCCGGAGCTCCTACGAGCAGTACTTC
CDR3 protein: CASRSSYEQYF

V gene: TRBV27
J gene: TRBJ2-3
D gene: .
clone size: few
CDR3 DNA: TGTGCCAGCAGTTTATATGGACAGCTCACAGATACGCAGTATTTT
CDR3 protein: CASSLYGQLTDTQYF

V gene: TRBV9
J gene: TRBJ1-1
D gene: TRBD1
clone size: few
CDR3 DNA: TGTGCCAGCAGCGACCGGACAGGGGGCAACACTGAAGCTTTCTTT
CDR3 protein: CASSDRTGGNTEAFF

V gene: TRBV5-5
J gene: TRBJ2-2
D gene: .
clone size: few
CDR3 DNA: TGTGCCAGCAGCTCCGGGAACTCCGGGACCGGGGAGCTGTTTTTT
CDR3 protein: CASSSGNSGTGELFF

V gene: TRBV11-2
J gene: TRBJ2-7
D gene: .
clone size: .
CDR3 DNA: TGTGCCAGCAGACCGGGAACCTACGAGCAGTACTTC
CDR3 protein: CASRPGTYEQYF

V gene: TRBV4-1
J gene: TRBJ2-2
D gene: .
clone size: few
CDR3 DNA: TGCGCCAGCAGCCCATTACAGGGATTGAACACCGGGGAGCTGTTTTTT
CDR3 protein: CASSPLQGLNTGELFF

V gene: TRBV6-5
J gene: TRBJ1-5
D gene: .
clone size: .
CDR3 DNA: TGTGCCAGCAGTTACAGGGTGAGCAATCAGCCCCAGCATTTT
CDR3 protein: CASSYRVSNQPQHF

V gene: TRBV10-3
J gene: TRBJ2-6
D gene: .
clone size: few
CDR3 DNA: TGTGCCATCAGTGATAGTTTTACTGGGGCCAACGTCCTGACTTTC
CDR3 protein: CAISDSFTGANVLTF

V gene: TRBV19
J gene: TRBJ2-1
D gene: TRBD2
clone size: .
CDR3 DNA: TGTGCCAGTAGTATTTCTAGCGGGGGGGCGGTTGAGCAGTTCTTC
CDR3 protein: CASSISSGGAVEQFF

V gene: TRBV4-1
J gene: TRBJ2-1
D gene: TRBD2
clone size: .
CDR3 DNA: TGCGCCAGCAGCGCCGGGGGGGCCTACAATGAGCAGTTCTTC
CDR3 protein: CASSAGGAYNEQFF

V gene: TRBV4-1
J gene: TRBJ1-5
D gene: .
clone size: few
CDR3 DNA: TGCGCCAGCAGCCCCCTTGGGATAGGGGCTATTCAGCCCCAGCATTTT
CDR3 protein: CASSPLGIGAIQPQHF

V gene: TRBV11-3
J gene: TRBJ2-1
D gene: TRBD2
clone size: .
CDR3 DNA: TGTGCCAGCAGCTTAGTGCCCGGGGGGACCTACAATGAGCAGTTCTTC
CDR3 protein: CASSLVPGGTYNEQFF

V gene: TRBV12-3/TRBV12-4
J gene: TRBJ1-1
D gene: .
clone size: .
CDR3 DNA: TGTGCCAGCAGTTTCGCAGGGAACTCTGAAGCTTTCTTT
CDR3 protein: CASSFAGNSEAFF

V gene: TRBV9
J gene: TRBJ1-4
D gene: .
clone size: few
CDR3 DNA: TGTGCCAGCGCGTGGGAAGACAGCCATAATGAAAAACTGTTTTTT
CDR3 protein: CASAWEDSHNEKLFF

V gene: TRBV7-2
J gene: TRBJ2-1
D gene: .
clone size: few
CDR3 DNA: TGTGCCAGCAGCTTCGAGGGGTACAATGAGCAGTTCTTC
CDR3 protein: CASSFEGYNEQFF

V gene: TRBV12-3/TRBV12-4
J gene: TRBJ2-3
D gene: .
clone size: few
CDR3 DNA: TGTGCCAGCAGGCGCCTTCGCACAGATACGCAGTATTTT
CDR3 protein: CASRRLRTDTQYF

V gene: TRBV7-8
J gene: TRBJ1-6
D gene: .
clone size: .
CDR3 DNA: TGTGCCAGCGGGTCAGGGATCTGGAATTCACCCCTCCACTTT
CDR3 protein: CASGSGIWNSPLHF

V gene: TRBV27
J gene: TRBJ1-5
D gene: .
clone size: few
CDR3 DNA: TGTGCCAGCAGCCCGGGCCTTAGCAATCAGCCCCAGCATTTT
CDR3 protein: CASSPGLSNQPQHF

V gene: TRBV12-3/TRBV12-4
J gene: TRBJ1-1
D gene: .
clone size: .
CDR3 DNA: TGTGCCAGCAGCCCTGGGGGGGACTACACTGAAGCTTTCTTT
CDR3 protein: CASSPGGDYTEAFF

V gene: TRBV15
J gene: TRBJ2-5
D gene: .
clone size: .
CDR3 DNA: TGTGCCACCAGCAGAGATAGGGGGTCAGAGACCCAGTACTTC
CDR3 protein: CATSRDRGSETQYF

V gene: TRBV13
J gene: TRBJ2-7
D gene: .
clone size: few
CDR3 DNA: TGTGCCAGCAGCTTAGGGGCCGGGAAGGTCCACGAGCAGTACTTC
CDR3 protein: CASSLGAGKVHEQYF

V gene: TRBV6-4
J gene: TRBJ2-1
D gene: TRBD2
clone size: .
CDR3 DNA: TGTGCCAGCAGGTGGGGGGGTAATGAGCAGTTCTTC
CDR3 protein: CASRWGGNEQFF

V gene: TRBV9
J gene: TRBJ1-1
D gene: .
clone size: .
CDR3 DNA: TGTGCCAGCAGCGTAGGGGTAGGTGGCACTGAAGCTTTCTTT
CDR3 protein: CASSVGVGGTEAFF

V gene: TRBV6-1
J gene: TRBJ1-1
D gene: .
clone size: .
CDR3 DNA: TGTGCCAGCATCCACACGGGGAACACTGAAGCTTTCTTT
CDR3 protein: CASIHTGNTEAFF

V gene: TRBV12-3/TRBV12-4
J gene: TRBJ2-7
D gene: .
clone size: few
CDR3 DNA: TGTGCCAGCAGCCAGGGGTTCCTTGGGTACGAGCAGTACTTC
CDR3 protein: CASSQGFLGYEQYF

V gene: TRBV4-3
J gene: TRBJ2-7
D gene: .
clone size: .
CDR3 DNA: TGCGCCAGCAGCCAAGAAAGGGGTGGATCCTACGAGCAGTACTTC
CDR3 protein: CASSQERGGSYEQYF